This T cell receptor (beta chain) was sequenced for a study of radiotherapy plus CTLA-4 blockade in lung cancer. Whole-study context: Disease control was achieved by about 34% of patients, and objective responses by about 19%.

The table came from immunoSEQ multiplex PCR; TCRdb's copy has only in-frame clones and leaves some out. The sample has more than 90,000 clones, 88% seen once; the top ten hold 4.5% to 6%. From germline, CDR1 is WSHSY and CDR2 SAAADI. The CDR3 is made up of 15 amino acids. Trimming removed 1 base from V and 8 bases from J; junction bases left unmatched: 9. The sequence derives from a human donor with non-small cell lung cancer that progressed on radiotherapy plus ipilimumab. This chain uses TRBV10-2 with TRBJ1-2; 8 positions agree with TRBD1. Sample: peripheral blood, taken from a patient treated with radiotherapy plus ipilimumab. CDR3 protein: CASSEFLRDRQGYTF. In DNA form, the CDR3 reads TGCGCCAGCAGTGAGTTCCTCCGGGACAGGCAGGGCTACACCTTC.